The following is a T cell receptor (beta chain) sequence with its context. Libraries were prepared by immunoSEQ multiplex PCR; TCRdb keeps only in-frame clonotypes and omits some of them. The data show some 150,000 clones, with 90% seen just once and roughly 0.99% held by the top ten. This record comes from a study of OX40 agonist ivuxolimab in advanced cancers. Germline values: CDR1 LNHDA, CDR2 SQIVND (reference sequence). Trimming at V came to 4 bases and at J to 0 bases, leaving 6 bases not matched to a gene. The CDR3 consists of 15 residues. The sample consisted of CD4+ or CD8+ T cells sorted from blood, taken in a trial of the OX40 agonist ivuxolimab. The TCR originated in an adult with an advanced solid tumor such as melanoma, head and neck, liver or kidney cancer. The chain carries TRBV19 and TRBJ2-7, with 7 bases matching TRBD1. CDR3 in amino acids: CASSRTGEISYEQYF. Written as DNA, the CDR3 is TGTGCCAGTAGTAGAACAGGGGAAATCTCCTACGAGCAGTACTTC. Together with reference TRBV19 and TRBJ2-7, the CDR3 gives the full variable domain: DGGITQSPKYLFRKEGQNVTLSCEQNLNHDAMYWYRQDPGQGLRLIYYSQIVNDFQKGDIAEGYSVSREKKESFPLTVTSAQKNPTAFYLCASSRTGEISYEQYFGPGTRLTVT.